One sample yielded the 30 T cell receptor beta chains listed below, sequenced in a study of shared clonotypes between healthy human individuals. The data were produced by immunoSEQ multiplex PCR, yet TCRdb's version contains in-frame clones alone and is incomplete. The sample contains a few million clones, 85% to 95% of which appear only once. Source material: naive CD4+ T cells from PBMCs. The subset is: CD45RA+ positively selected. Receptor source: a man younger than 35 in good health. Some clones in this sample may be carry-over from other donors' samples.

On this clone: At the DNA level, this CDR3 is encoded by other sequences in the same sample as well. The chain is built from TRBV19 and TRBJ1-2; 11 nucleotides agree with TRBD1. The germline V gene has CDR1 LNHDA and CDR2 SQIVND (reference sequence). The CDR3 sequence is 13 residues long. The V and J ends lost 6 bases and 5 bases, in that order; junction bases with no gene match: 2. DNA of the CDR3: TGTGCCAGTAGCCGGGACAGGGGGTATGGCTACACCTTC. Its protein product is CASSRDRGYGYTF.

The chain combines TRBV9 with TRBJ1-4, with unresolved D. The CDR3 spans 14 residues. Trimming removed 4 bases from V and 8 bases from J, with 15 bases in between. Germline lookup yields CDR1 SGDLS and CDR2 YYNGEE. In nucleotides, the CDR3 is TGTGCCAGCAGCCAAGGTGCTGCGAGGGAAAAACTGTTTTTT. Translation: CASSQGAAREKLFF.

CDR3 loop: CASTQGPRGNTIYF. The CDR3 nucleotides read TGTGCCAGCACCCAGGGCCCTCGGGGAAACACCATATATTTT. V is TRBV5-6 and J is TRBJ1-3; D possibly corresponds to TRBD1 (5 bases). The CDR3 covers 14 residues. Germline assignment: CDR1 SGHDT and CDR2 YYEEEE. V was shortened by 6 bases and J by 4 bases, with 14 bases between the two germline ends.

The chain couples TRBV14 to TRBJ2-7; D unclear. The CDR3 extends over 16 amino acids. The germline V gene has CDR1 SGHDN and CDR2 FVKESK. Trimming cost V 3 bases and J 4 bases, with 19 bases left between them. CDR3 sequence: CASSQNIWNSGYEQYF. In DNA, the CDR3 is TGTGCCAGCAGCCAGAACATATGGAACTCCGGGTACGAGCAGTACTTC. Filled out from reference TRBV14 and TRBJ2-7, the complete variable domain reads EAGVTQFPSHSVIEKGQTVTLRCDPISGHDNLYWYRRVMGKEIKFLLHFVKESKQDESGMPNNRFLAERTGGTYSTLKVQPAELEDSGVYFCASSQNIWNSGYEQYFGPGTRLTVT.

The chain recombines TRBV10-3 with TRBJ2-1, with 10 positions matching TRBD2. J lost 12 bases, V lost 7 bases, and 9 bases had no gene match. Germline V gene sequence: CDR1 ENHRY, CDR2 SYGVKD. The CDR3 covers 13 residues. In nucleotides, the CDR3 is TGTGCCATCAAAGGAGCGGGAGGGCCAGGGCAGTTCTTC. It specifies CAIKGAGGPGQFF.

The chain has TRBV11-2 and TRBJ2-5; perhaps D is TRBD1 or TRBD2 (5 bases each). V shed 2 bases and J shed 1 base, with 11 bases lying between them. The CDR3 totals 15 residues. Germline CDR1 SGHAT, CDR2 FQNNGV. DNA of the CDR3: TGTGCCAGCAGCTTAATGGGACCGACCCAAGAGACCCAGTACTTC. It specifies CASSLMGPTQETQYF.

This clone came up once. Within the sample, other DNA sequences also encode this same CDR3. The chain combines TRBV10-3 with TRBJ2-3; TRBD2 matches at 8 bases. This CDR3 has 13 amino acids. V was clipped by 5 bases and J by 3 bases; unmatched bases: 1. Germline-derived CDR1 and CDR2 are ENHRY and SYGVKD. The CDR3 DNA reads as TGTGCCATCAGTTCTAGCGGGACAGATACGCAGTATTTT. It is translated as CAISSSGTDTQYF.

V is TRBV25-1 and J is TRBJ1-2; TRBD1 is a possible D gene (5 bases). V shed 9 bases and J shed 8 bases, with 16 bases lying between them. The CDR3 covers 12 residues. CDR1 and CDR2 (germline): MGHDK, SYGVNS. The CDR3 spells CASREGDRGYTF. Written as DNA, the CDR3 is TGTGCCAGTAGGGAAGGGGACCGGGGCTACACCTTC.

With regard to this clone: This sample includes further DNA sequences coding for the same CDR3. In DNA, the CDR3 is TGTGCCAGCAGCTTATCAGATACGCAGTATTTT. It yields the protein CASSLSDTQYF. The gene calls are TRBV7-3 and TRBJ2-3, with D uncertain. Trimming cost V 2 bases and J 4 bases, with 1 base left between them. CDR1 and CDR2 from the germline V gene are SGHTA and FQGTGA. The CDR3 has 11 residues. Full variable domain (outside the CDR3, taken from reference TRBV7-3 and TRBJ2-3): GAGVSQTPSNKVTEKGKYVELRCDPISGHTALYWYRQSLGQGPEFLIYFQGTGAADDSGLPNDRFFAVRPEGSVSTLKIQRTERGDSAVYLCASSLSDTQYFGPGTRLTVL.

The chain links TRBV7-9 to TRBJ2-7; 7 positions agree with TRBD2. V dropped 2 bases and J dropped 3; count of bases not matched to a gene: 4. The CDR3 runs 14 residues. Germline V gene lookup returns CDR1 SEHNR and CDR2 FQNEAQ (reference sequence). The CDR3 DNA is TGTGCCAGCAGCTTAAGTGGGAGGGACTACGAGCAGTACTTC. Its translation is CASSLSGRDYEQYF.

The chain recombines TRBV6-5 with TRBJ2-2, with D perhaps TRBD2 (5 bases). Germline loops: CDR1 MNHEY, CDR2 SVGAGI. The V end was cut by 2 bases, the J end by 5 bases, with 12 bases between. The CDR3 length is 15 residues. CDR3 sequence reads: CASSYGLSGTGELFF. The CDR3 nucleotides are TGTGCCAGCAGTTACGGCTTGAGCGGAACCGGGGAGCTGTTTTTT.

The chain recombines TRBV28 with TRBJ1-2, with D possibly being TRBD1 (6 bases). V was shortened by 3 bases and J by 2 bases, with 16 bases between the two germline ends. The V gene's germline CDR1 is MDHEN and CDR2 SYDVKM. This CDR3 has 16 amino acids. This CDR3 reads CASSFAGGGINYGYTF. DNA for the CDR3: TGTGCCAGCAGTTTCGCCGGGGGCGGTATAAACTATGGCTACACCTTC.

The chain recombines TRBV10-3 with TRBJ1-4; 8 bases are shared with TRBD1. This CDR3 has 13 residues. Looked up from germline, CDR1 is ENHRY and CDR2 is SYGVKD. Trimming at V came to 10 bases and at J to 7 bases, leaving 8 bases not matched to a gene. CDR3 protein: CASAGGESEKLFF. The CDR3 nucleotides are TGTGCCAGCGCAGGGGGCGAGAGTGAAAAACTGTTTTTT.

The V gene is TRBV6-6, the J gene TRBJ2-7; D not certain. With 4 bases removed from V and 1 base from J, the gap between germline ends came to 8 bases. This CDR3 is built from 13 residues. In germline, CDR1 is MNHNY, CDR2 SVGAGI (reference sequence). As DNA, the CDR3 is TGTGCCAGCAGTTCGACCCATTCCTACGAGCAGTACTTC. Translating it yields CASSSTHSYEQYF.

On this clone: This sample includes further DNA sequences coding for the same CDR3. The J gene is TRBJ1-1, the V gene TRBV28; D gene unclear. The V gene lost 3 bases and the J gene lost 5 bases, with 4 bases spanning the gap. There are 11 residues in the CDR3. Germline-derived CDR1 and CDR2 are MDHEN and SYDVKM. CDR3 loop: CASSFLTEAFF. CDR3 sequence (DNA): TGTGCCAGCAGTTTTTTGACTGAAGCTTTCTTT.

To note about this clone: Other DNA sequences in this specimen translate into the identical CDR3. The genes are TRBV28 and TRBJ1-4; D unclear. The CDR3 sequence is 11 residues long. Germline lookup yields CDR1 MDHEN and CDR2 SYDVKM. V lost 2 bases and J lost 7, with 2 bases in between. This CDR3 reads CASSLAEKLFF. CDR3 sequence (DNA): TGTGCCAGCAGTTTAGCTGAAAAACTGTTTTTT.

The gene calls are TRBV19 and TRBJ2-2; TRBD1 agrees at 7 bases. CDR1 and CDR2 (germline): LNHDA, SQIVND (reference sequence). With V trimmed by 3 bases and J by 6 bases, 7 bases remained unmatched. The CDR3 is made up of 15 amino acids. The CDR3 DNA sequence: TGTGCCAGTAGTATCGACTCGGGACAGCCCGGGGAGCTGTTTTTT. Its translation is CASSIDSGQPGELFF.

The rearrangement joins TRBV4-1 to TRBJ2-5; TRBD2 agrees at 12 bases. V was pared by 4 bases and J by 5 bases, with 8 bases of the junction left unmatched. Germline values: CDR1 MGHRA, CDR2 YSYEKL. The CDR3 totals 16 residues. The CDR3 bases are TGCGCCAGCAGCCCAGGACTAGCGGGAAGAAGGGAGACCCAGTACTTC. Translation gives CASSPGLAGRRETQYF.

On this clone: This sample also contains other DNA sequences that code for the same CDR3. The V gene is TRBV28, the J gene TRBJ1-5, with a weak D call TRBD1 (5 bases). The V gene's germline CDR1 is MDHEN and CDR2 SYDVKM. There are 15 residues in the CDR3. V lost 3 bases to trimming and J lost 0 bases, with 9 bases between them. CDR3 bases: TGTGCCAGCAGTTTGGGGGAATATAGCAATCAGCCCCAGCATTTT. Its protein is CASSLGEYSNQPQHF.

The chain carries TRBV2 and TRBJ2-7; 14 bases align to TRBD2. The CDR3 covers 15 residues. CDR1 is SNHLY, CDR2 FYNNEI, per germline. J was trimmed by 7 bases and V by 7 bases; bases with no gene match: 9. The CDR3 DNA reads TGTGCCAGCACGGGGACTAGCGGGAGAAGGGGAGAGCAGTACTTC. This encodes CASTGTSGRRGEQYF.

The chain has TRBV6-5 and TRBJ1-4, with TRBD1 matching over 7 bases. The CDR3 extends over 15 amino acids. Trimming took 6 bases from V and 5 from J; bases not matched to a gene: 9. The germline V gene has CDR1 MNHEY and CDR2 SVGAGI. Here the CDR3 reads CASSPPGQRNEKLFF. The CDR3 DNA reads as TGTGCCAGCAGCCCTCCGGGACAGAGAAATGAAAAACTGTTTTTT.

The chain links TRBV5-1 to TRBJ2-5; possibly TRBD2 for D (6 bases). The germline V gene has CDR1 SGHRS and CDR2 YFSETQ. Trimming pared 4 bases from V and 0 bases from J, leaving 13 bases between. This CDR3 has 15 residues. In DNA, the CDR3 is TGCGCCAGCAGCGGGGGGAGTAGGTACCAAGAGACCCAGTACTTC. Encoded protein: CASSGGSRYQETQYF. The whole variable domain, filled in from reference TRBV5-1 and TRBJ2-5, reads KAGVTQTPRYLIKTRGQQVTLSCSPISGHRSVSWYQQTPGQGLQFLFEYFSETQRNKGNFPGRFSGRQFSNSRSEMNVSTLELGDSALYLCASSGGSRYQETQYFGPGTRLLVL.

Worth noting for this clone: Other DNA sequences in the sample encode the same CDR3. The genes are TRBV6-5 and TRBJ2-7; D is unresolved. The CDR3 runs 13 residues. Germline CDR1 and CDR2: MNHEY and SVGAGI. V was clipped by 0 bases and J by 3 bases, with 6 bases between them. As DNA, the CDR3 is TGTGCCAGCAGTTACTCGGGTTACTACGAGCAGTACTTC. This sequence encodes CASSYSGYYEQYF.

In the case of this clone: Additional DNA sequences in this sample encode the identical CDR3. This rearrangement joins TRBV7-9 to TRBJ1-4, with D unresolved. Trimming shortened V by 5 bases and J by 5 bases, and 3 bases separated the two germline ends. The germline CDR1 and CDR2 sequences are SEHNR and FQNEAQ (reference sequence). CDR3 length: 11 residues. CDR3 DNA: TGTGCCAGCAGCCCGAATGAAAAACTGTTTTTT. Protein: CASSPNEKLFF.

CDR3 nucleotide sequence: TGCGCCAGCAGCTTGGTGTTCCAAGAGACCCAGTACTTC. Translated: CASSLVFQETQYF. The genes are TRBV5-1 and TRBJ2-5; no clear D gene. The CDR3 has 13 residues. Trimming left V 0 bases short and J 1 base short, with 4 bases between. CDR1 and CDR2 from the germline V gene are SGHRS and YFSETQ. Using reference TRBV5-1 and TRBJ2-5 for the parts outside the CDR3, the full variable domain is KAGVTQTPRYLIKTRGQQVTLSCSPISGHRSVSWYQQTPGQGLQFLFEYFSETQRNKGNFPGRFSGRQFSNSRSEMNVSTLELGDSALYLCASSLVFQETQYFGPGTRLLVL.

V is TRBV11-1 and J is TRBJ2-1; 8 bases are a match to TRBD1. Germline V gene lookup returns CDR1 SGHAT and CDR2 FQDESV (reference sequence). The CDR3 has 14 amino acids. J lost 10 bases, V lost 1 base, and 6 bases had no gene match. CDR3 DNA: TGTGCCAGCAGCTTAGGCAGGGGGCAAAGGGAGCAGTTCTTC. Translation: CASSLGRGQREQFF.

Written as DNA, the CDR3 is TGTGCCAGCAGTTACTCCCCAGGGCTGGATGAGCAGTTCTTC. This codes for CASSYSPGLDEQFF. The rearrangement links TRBV6-6 to TRBJ2-1; D might be TRBD1 (5 bases). Germline lookup yields CDR1 MNHNY and CDR2 SVGAGI (reference sequence). Trimming cost V 0 bases and J 8 bases, with 11 bases left between them. This CDR3 has 14 amino acids.

The chain joins TRBV29-1 to TRBJ2-6; D uncertain. The V gene lost 4 bases and the J gene lost 2 bases, with 12 bases spanning the gap. CDR3 length: 15 residues. Germline values: CDR1 SQVTM, CDR2 ANQGSEA. Here the CDR3 DNA reads TGCAGCGTTGGACCCTTCGACGCTGGGGCCAACGTCCTGACTTTC. Its translation: CSVGPFDAGANVLTF.

This chain joins TRBV4-1 and TRBJ2-7; unclear D gene. This CDR3 is 12 amino acids long. V gave up 2 bases and J gave up 7 bases, with 9 bases separating them. CDR1 and CDR2 from the germline V gene are MGHRA and YSYEKL. The CDR3 reads CASSQPYGEQYF. The CDR3 coding sequence is TGCGCCAGCAGCCAACCCTACGGGGAGCAGTACTTC.

This clone appeared a single time. CDR3 sequence: CASSQWREGKDTQYF. The CDR3 bases are TGTGCCAGCAGTCAGTGGCGGGAGGGGAAGGATACGCAGTATTTT. This rearrangement joins TRBV5-4 to TRBJ2-3, with 9 bases fitting TRBD2. Germline CDR1 reads SGHNT; CDR2 reads YYREEE (reference sequence). This CDR3 region has 15 residues. Unmatched junction bases numbered 10, after V lost 5 bases and J lost 6 bases.